This record covers a single T cell receptor (beta chain). Its target antigen remains unknown. Base-call qualities are not available, and no considerably larger clone is one nucleotide away. The immunoSEQ Assay, a bias-controlled multiplex PCR, was used to amplify TCRbeta CDR3 regions from genomic DNA. As for the authors' bioinformatics: The number of nucleated cells in each sample was estimated by amplification of reference gene primers within the assay. To quantify the absolute abundance of each unique TCRbeta CDR3 rearrangement, sequence reads were collapsed and filtered. For each sample, productive Simpson clonality was calculated as the square root of Simpson's diversity index across productive rearrangements. Sourced from immuneACCESS, this table was stored by TCRdb with only in-frame sequences that have V and J called. A share of the clones is absent; for the studies checked, an unresolved V gene accounts for under half, and the remainder has no known explanation. That table furnishes V, J and clone size, whereas the DNA furnished D and trimming. The table for this sample lists about 140,000 clones; 80% to 90% of them were counted only once. The ten largest clones capture roughly 3.5% of the sample.

From its cysteine to its phenylalanine, the CDR3 spans 15 amino acids. Just the 45-base CDR3 DNA is kept, in frame starting at base 1. CDR1 SGHRS and CDR2 YFSETQ were looked up in the germline V gene. From V the trimming removes 4 bases and from J it removes 6 bases, while the gene matches leave 9 bases of the junction unaccounted for. The sample is drawn from a study of blood T cell repertoires in COVID-19 (dated by TCRdb to between 2020 and 2021). Notes on the research overall: Collaborator samples came from the United States, Italy and Spain and covered acute and convalescent phases of COVID-19. The prospective study material was composed of cDNA or gDNA derived from T cells, B-cell-depleted T cells, or PBMCs. The samples were drawn from the first 160 participants of the ongoing ImmuneRACE study and from about 1,200 subjects provided by 6 global collaborators. Deeply sampled blood TCRbeta repertoires from subjects exposed to, actively infected with, or recovered from COVID-19 were included in the dataset. Nearly every sample came with metadata listing a de-identified subject ID, COVID-19 status, age in years and sex. Where available, HLA class I and class II types were taken from metadata supplied by the sample provider and were not determined by assay-based typing. The repertoires were released in a freely available public database meant as a resource for research on the immune response to SARS-CoV-2.

In the prospective study, participants were about 18 to 89 years old, resided in about two dozen geographic areas of the United States, and were enrolled through a virtual design. In the prospective study, participants were assigned to cohorts based on the clinical history participants reported in a screening survey and a study questionnaire. In the prospective study, whole blood, serum and a nasopharyngeal or oropharyngeal swab were collected from each participant by mobile phlebotomists. Additional blood draws and questionnaires over an approximately 2-month period could optionally be provided by prospective study participants. Prospective study blood samples were shipped either frozen or at room temperature before DNA extraction. Study-wide findings and limitations: Clinical and demographic metadata were provided uncurated, with the amount varying by source and participant.

The sequence links TRBV5-1 to TRBJ2-3, with TRBD2 matching 9 junction bases. The TCR sequence derives from a woman aged 50 to 60 with acute COVID-19. Sequencing was performed on PBMCs or T cells enriched from blood (not recorded which). Here is the DNA: TGCGCCAGCAGCGTAGGTAGCGGGAGCGTGGATACGCAGTATTTT. It is translated as CASSVGSGSVDTQYF.